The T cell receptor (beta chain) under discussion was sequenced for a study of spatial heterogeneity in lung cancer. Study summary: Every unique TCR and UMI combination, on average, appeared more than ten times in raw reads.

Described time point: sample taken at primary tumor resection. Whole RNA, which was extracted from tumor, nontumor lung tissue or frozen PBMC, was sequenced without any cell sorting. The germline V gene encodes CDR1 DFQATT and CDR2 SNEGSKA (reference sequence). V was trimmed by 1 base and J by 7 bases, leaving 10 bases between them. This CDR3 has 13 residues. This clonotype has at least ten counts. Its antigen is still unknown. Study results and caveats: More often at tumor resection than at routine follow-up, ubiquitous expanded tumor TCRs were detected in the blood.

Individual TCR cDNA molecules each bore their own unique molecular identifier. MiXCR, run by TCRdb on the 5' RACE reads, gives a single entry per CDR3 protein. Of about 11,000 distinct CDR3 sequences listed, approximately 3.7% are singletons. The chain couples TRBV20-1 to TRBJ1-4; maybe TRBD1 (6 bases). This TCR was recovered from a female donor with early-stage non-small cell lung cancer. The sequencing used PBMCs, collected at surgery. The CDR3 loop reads CSARGGGGEKLFF. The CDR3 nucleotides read TGCAGTGCTAGAGGTGGGGGCGGTGAAAAACTGTTTTTT.